The subject of this entry is one T cell receptor (beta chain). Stated time point: pretreatment peripheral blood. It was locally advanced or metastatic urothelial carcinoma that patients had. This sample is drawn from a study of PD-L1 blockade in urothelial cancer. Study in general: Typically, measured as a median, blood samples had 130,000 to 150,000 T cells.

The method was immunoSEQ multiplex PCR; TCRdb's version includes in-frame clones alone and lacks a portion of them. The sample lists about 87,000 clones; 84% were seen once. The TCR originated in a man in his fifties or sixties with urothelial cancer. Material: PBMCs, obtained around atezolizumab (anti-PD-L1) treatment.

CDR3 nucleotide sequence: TGTGCCAGCAGCCAATGGACTAGCGGCTCCACAGATACGCAGTATTTT. Translation: CASSQWTSGSTDTQYF. The J gene is TRBJ2-3, the V gene TRBV16; 10 nucleotides agree with TRBD2. CDR3 length equals 16 residues. V shed 1 base and J 2 bases; nucleotides not matched to a gene: 3. Germline V lookup: CDR1 KGHSY, CDR2 FQNENV. The complete variable domain, with remaining parts taken from reference TRBV16 and TRBJ2-3, reads GEEVAQTPKHLVRGEGQKAKLYCAPIKGHSYVFWYQQVLKNEFKFLISFQNENVFDETGMPKERFSAKCLPNSPCSLEIQATKLEDSAVYFCASSQWTSGSTDTQYFGPGTRLTVL.